Presented here are 27 T cell receptor beta chains from one specimen sequenced in a study of blood T cell repertoires in COVID-19. Sequenced by immunoSEQ multiplex PCR; TCRdb stores in-frame clones only, minus some. The sample has roughly 280,000 clones; around 93% are singletons. Sequencing input: PBMCs or T cells enriched from blood (not recorded which). Source of these receptors: a man aged 35-49 years who had been exposed to COVID-19.

This clone was counted a single time. CDR3 region: CASGLREGVYNEQFF. DNA for the CDR3: TGTGCCAGCGGGCTAAGGGAGGGAGTCTACAATGAGCAGTTCTTC. J is TRBJ2-1 and V is TRBV2; 7 bases match TRBD2. CDR1 and CDR2 (germline): SNHLY, FYNNEI. J gave up 3 bases and V 8 bases, and 10 bases lay outside the gene matches. This CDR3 comprises 15 residues.

This clone was seen once. This chain connects TRBV2 to TRBJ1-5; 7 bases map to TRBD1. The CDR3 consists of 13 residues. The ends lost 7 bases at V and 2 bases at J; junction bases unmatched: 2. Germline V gene lookup returns CDR1 SNHLY and CDR2 FYNNEI. CDR3 sequence: CASTRGGNQPQHF. The CDR3 bases are TGTGCCAGCACCAGGGGGGGCAATCAGCCCCAGCATTTT.

This chain joins TRBV11-2 and TRBJ2-7, with 7 bases that match TRBD2. The CDR3 is 15 residues long. With V trimmed by 5 bases and J by 5 bases, 12 bases remained unmatched. Germline CDR1 reads SGHAT; CDR2 reads FQNNGV. The CDR3 sequence is CASSLRGSGKDEQYF. The CDR3 region has the DNA TGTGCCAGCAGCCTCCGGGGGAGCGGGAAGGACGAGCAGTACTTC.

The rearrangement joins TRBV7-9 to TRBJ1-4; 9 nucleotides agree with TRBD1. Germline CDR1 and CDR2: SEHNR and FQNEAQ (reference sequence). The V and J ends lost 5 bases and 6 bases, in that order; junction bases with no gene match: 4. The CDR3 contains 14 residues. CDR3 DNA sequence: TGTGCCAGCAGCGCACAGGGGGCCGATGAAAAACTGTTTTTT. This translates into CASSAQGADEKLFF.

This chain connects TRBV13 to TRBJ1-5, with no clear D. Germline loops: CDR1 PRHDT, CDR2 FYEKMQ (reference sequence). Deletions cut 5 bases from V and 10 bases from J, with 12 bases between. The CDR3 contains 12 residues. The CDR3 sequence: CASSPRRGPQHF. The CDR3 nucleotides read TGTGCCAGCAGCCCCCGGCGGGGACCCCAGCATTTT.

The gene calls are TRBV7-2 and TRBJ2-3; D perhaps matches TRBD1 (6 bases). This CDR3 is 15 amino acids long. Germline CDR1 and CDR2: SGHTA and FQGNSA. V lost 6 bases to trimming and J lost 0 bases, with 13 bases between them. This CDR3 reads CASSFRQGSTDTQYF. CDR3 DNA sequence: TGTGCCAGCAGTTTCCGCCAGGGGAGCACAGATACGCAGTATTTT.

The rearrangement joins TRBV12-3 or TRBV12-4 to TRBJ2-7; no clear D gene. There are 12 residues in the CDR3. The germline V and J ends were trimmed by 6 bases and 1 base, with 7 bases remaining between them. The chain's CDR3 is CASRGRSYEQYF. CDR3 in DNA: TGTGCCAGCAGGGGCAGATCCTACGAGCAGTACTTC.

The genes are TRBV28 and TRBJ1-1, with no clear D. This CDR3 contains 16 residues. Trimming removed 6 bases at V and 1 base at J, with 18 bases between. Per the germline V gene, CDR1 is MDHEN and CDR2 is SYDVKM. The CDR3 loop reads CASSQTRHRGNTEAFF. The CDR3 bases are TGTGCCAGCAGCCAAACACGACACCGGGGGAACACTGAAGCTTTCTTT.

This clone has only one observation. The CDR3 bases are TGTGCCAGTAGTCCCTGGGCCGGAAACATGAACACTGAAGCTTTCTTT. Translating it yields CASSPWAGNMNTEAFF. This sequence joins TRBV19 and TRBJ1-1; D not resolved. The CDR3 spans 16 residues. Trimming left V 5 bases short and J 0 bases short, with 16 bases between. Germline CDR1 and CDR2: LNHDA and SQIVND (reference sequence).

The V gene is TRBV7-8, the J gene TRBJ1-1, with 8 bases identical to TRBD1. The CDR3 runs 14 residues. V trimming: 5 bases; J trimming: 6 bases; junction bases outside the gene matches: 8. Per germline, CDR1 SGHVS and CDR2 FQNEAQ. The CDR3 DNA follows: TGTGCCAGCAGCCACCGGACAGGGTTGCCTGAAGCTTTCTTT. Amino acids: CASSHRTGLPEAFF.

The chain has TRBV2 and TRBJ2-3, with 10 nucleotides matching TRBD2. There are 15 residues in the CDR3. With V trimmed by 4 bases and J by 6 bases, 7 bases remained unmatched. Germline CDR1 is SNHLY and CDR2 is FYNNEI. Here the CDR3 DNA reads TGTGCCAGCAGTGTCGATCTAGCGGGAGTTGATACGCAGTATTTT. Protein: CASSVDLAGVDTQYF.

This chain joins TRBV4-1 and TRBJ2-3; unclear D gene. The CDR3 sequence is 13 residues long. Looked up from germline, CDR1 is MGHRA and CDR2 is YSYEKL. V lost 2 bases and J lost 4, with 7 bases in between. CDR3 nucleotides: TGCGCCAGCAGCCAAAGAACGGCAGATACGCAGTATTTT. It is translated as CASSQRTADTQYF.

This chain connects TRBV5-4 to TRBJ1-2; D is perhaps TRBD1 (5 bases). The germline V gene has CDR1 SGHNT and CDR2 YYREEE (reference sequence). There are 17 residues in the CDR3. Between the trimmed V and J ends, which lost 0 bases and 2 bases, there was a span of 17 bases. The CDR3 region is CASSLAKIQEKNYGYTF. The CDR3 DNA sequence: TGTGCCAGCAGCTTGGCCAAGATACAGGAGAAAAACTATGGCTACACCTTC. Variable domain in full (rest from reference TRBV5-4 and TRBJ1-2): ETGVTQSPTHLIKTRGQQVTLRCSSQSGHNTVSWYQQALGQGPQFIFQYYREEENGRGNFPPRFSGLQFPNYSSELNVNALELDDSALYLCASSLAKIQEKNYGYTFGSGTRLTVV.

The chain couples TRBV7-9 to TRBJ2-7; 7 bases are a match to TRBD1. Per germline, CDR1 SEHNR and CDR2 FQNEAQ (reference sequence). CDR3 length: 13 residues. V shed 5 bases and J 4 bases; nucleotides not matched to a gene: 5. In nucleotides, the CDR3 is TGTGCCAGCAGCCAGGGACAGAAATACGAGCAGTACTTC. As protein: CASSQGQKYEQYF.

The CDR3 DNA reads TGTGCCACCAGTGATTTCCCCCCAGGGGGAACCGGGACTAGCGGATTGTACCAAGAGACCCAGTACTTC. It translates to CATSDFPPGGTGTSGLYQETQYF. The rearrangement uses TRBV24-1 and TRBJ2-5; 11 positions agree with TRBD2. V lost 1 base and J lost 0; bases outside the gene matches: 21. The CDR3 runs 23 residues. Per the germline V gene, CDR1 is KGHDR and CDR2 is SFDVKD.

This chain connects TRBV27 to TRBJ1-5; 7 nucleotides match TRBD1. This CDR3 has 15 residues. Germline V gene sequence: CDR1 MNHEY, CDR2 SMNVEV (reference sequence). J gave up 3 bases and V 5 bases, and 7 bases lay outside the gene matches. The CDR3 is CASSPQGTFNQPQHF. CDR3 bases: TGTGCCAGCAGTCCACAGGGGACCTTCAATCAGCCCCAGCATTTT.

The CDR3 sequence is CASSVATGSTYGYTF. For the CDR3, the DNA is TGTGCCAGCAGCGTAGCTACAGGTTCTACCTATGGCTACACCTTC. The V gene is TRBV9, the J gene TRBJ1-2; TRBD1 might be the D (5 bases). The germline V gene has CDR1 SGDLS and CDR2 YYNGEE. Trimming pared 0 bases from V and 4 bases from J, leaving 13 bases between. There are 15 residues in the CDR3.

The genes are TRBV28 and TRBJ2-7, with D tentatively TRBD2 (6 bases). Trimming left V 4 bases short and J 1 base short, with 11 bases between. The CDR3 runs 14 residues. Germline V gene data show CDR1 as MDHEN and CDR2 as SYDVKM. The CDR3: CASSSAGRSYEQYF. The CDR3 DNA sequence: TGTGCCAGCAGTTCCGCGGGGCGGTCCTACGAGCAGTACTTC.

The genes are TRBV28 and TRBJ2-7; D unclear. The V gene lost 3 bases and the J gene lost 1 base, with 13 bases spanning the gap. The CDR3 is 15 amino acids. The germline gives CDR1 MDHEN, CDR2 SYDVKM. DNA for the CDR3: TGTGCCAGCAGTTTTAGTATATCGTTATCCTACGAGCAGTACTTC. Its protein is CASSFSISLSYEQYF.

The chain has TRBV14 and TRBJ2-1; TRBD2 matches 8 bases. The CDR3 spans 16 residues. The germline gives CDR1 SGHDN, CDR2 FVKESK. Unmatched junction bases numbered 5, after V lost 1 base and J lost 3 bases. The CDR3 protein is CASSQASGSVYNEQFF. The CDR3 DNA reads as TGTGCCAGCAGCCAAGCGAGCGGGAGTGTCTACAATGAGCAGTTCTTC.

Here the CDR3 DNA reads TGTGCCAGCTCACCACCGGGCCTCCGGGGGACTGAAGCTTTCTTT. This translates into CASSPPGLRGTEAFF. The V and J genes are TRBV18 and TRBJ1-1; perhaps TRBD1 as D (5 bases). Trimming took 0 bases from V and 5 from J, leaving 13 bases between them. Germline-derived CDR1 and CDR2 are KGHSH and LQKENI. The CDR3 covers 15 residues. Full variable domain (missing parts from reference TRBV18 and TRBJ1-1): NAGVMQNPRHLVRRRGQEARLRCSPMKGHSHVYWYRQLPEEGLKFMVYLQKENIIDESGMPKERFSAEFPKEGPSILRIQQVVRGDSAAYFCASSPPGLRGTEAFFGQGTRLTVV.

The chain is built from TRBV29-1 and TRBJ1-1; D remains unclear. This CDR3 contains 12 residues. CDR1 is SQVTM, CDR2 ANQGSEA, per germline. With 7 bases removed from V and 0 bases from J, the gap between germline ends came to 9 bases. In DNA, the CDR3 is TGCAGCGGCGGGTCGTTGAACACTGAAGCTTTCTTT. It translates to CSGGSLNTEAFF.

The chain joins TRBV9 to TRBJ2-1; TRBD2 agrees at 12 bases. Germline V gene lookup returns CDR1 SGDLS and CDR2 YYNGEE. The V and J ends lost 0 bases and 0 bases, in that order; junction bases with no gene match: 1. This CDR3 spans 17 amino acids. In nucleotides, the CDR3 is TGTGCCAGCAGCGTAGCGACTAGCGGGAGCTCCTACAATGAGCAGTTCTTC. Protein product: CASSVATSGSSYNEQFF. Together with reference TRBV9 and TRBJ2-1, the CDR3 gives the full variable domain: DSGVTQTPKHLITATGQRVTLRCSPRSGDLSVYWYQQSLDQGLQFLIQYYNGEERAKGNILERFSAQQFPDLHSELNLSSLELGDSALYFCASSVATSGSSYNEQFFGPGTRLTVL.

The chain links TRBV9 to TRBJ1-1; weak D call: TRBD1 (6 bases). The ends were cut back, 4 bases at V and 5 bases at J, with 24 bases in the middle. The germline V gene encodes CDR1 SGDLS and CDR2 YYNGEE. This CDR3 has 17 amino acids. The CDR3 nucleotides read TGTGCCAGCAGCACAAACCCCATCCTGACAGGCCCGACTGAAGCTTTCTTT. Protein product: CASSTNPILTGPTEAFF.

This chain joins TRBV15 and TRBJ2-7; 11 nucleotides align to TRBD1. The CDR3 has 15 residues. The germline CDR1 and CDR2 sequences are LNHNV and YYDKDF (reference sequence). Unmatched junction bases numbered 5, after V lost 1 base and J lost 6 bases. Written as DNA, the CDR3 is TGTGCCACCAGCAGAGCAGGGACAGGGGGACCCGAGCAGTACTTC. It specifies CATSRAGTGGPEQYF.

This clone showed up just once. The chain links TRBV27 to TRBJ1-5, with no clear D. The V gene's germline CDR1 is MNHEY and CDR2 SMNVEV (reference sequence). The CDR3 extends over 15 amino acids. Trimming removed 7 bases at V and 0 bases at J, with 13 bases between. CDR3 DNA sequence: TGTGCCAGCACCCCCCGGGGTTATAGCAATCAGCCCCAGCATTTT. Protein: CASTPRGYSNQPQHF.

The chain uses TRBV18 and TRBJ2-1; 10 bases agree with TRBD1. The CDR3 spans 18 residues. Germline trimming cut 1 base from V and 5 bases from J; bases unmatched to any gene: 11. CDR1 is KGHSH, CDR2 LQKENI, per germline. In DNA, the CDR3 is TGTGCCAGCTCACCACTTATTCTGGGACAGGGGCGAGACAATGAGCAGTTCTTC. This gives the protein CASSPLILGQGRDNEQFF.